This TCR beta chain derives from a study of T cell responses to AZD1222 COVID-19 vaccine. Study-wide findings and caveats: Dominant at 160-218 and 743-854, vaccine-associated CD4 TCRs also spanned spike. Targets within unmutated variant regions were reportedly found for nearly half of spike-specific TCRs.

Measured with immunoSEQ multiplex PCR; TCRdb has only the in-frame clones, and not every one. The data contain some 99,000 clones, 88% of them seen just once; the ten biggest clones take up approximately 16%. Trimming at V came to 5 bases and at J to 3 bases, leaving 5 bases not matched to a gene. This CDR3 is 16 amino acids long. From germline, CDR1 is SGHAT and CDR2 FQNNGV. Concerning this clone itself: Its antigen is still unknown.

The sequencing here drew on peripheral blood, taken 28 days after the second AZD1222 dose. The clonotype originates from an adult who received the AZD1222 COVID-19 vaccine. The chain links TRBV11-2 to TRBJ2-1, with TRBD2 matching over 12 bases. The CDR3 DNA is TGTGCCAGCAGCGCGAGACTAGCGGGGGTCTACAATGAGCAGTTCTTC. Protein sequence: CASSARLAGVYNEQFF.